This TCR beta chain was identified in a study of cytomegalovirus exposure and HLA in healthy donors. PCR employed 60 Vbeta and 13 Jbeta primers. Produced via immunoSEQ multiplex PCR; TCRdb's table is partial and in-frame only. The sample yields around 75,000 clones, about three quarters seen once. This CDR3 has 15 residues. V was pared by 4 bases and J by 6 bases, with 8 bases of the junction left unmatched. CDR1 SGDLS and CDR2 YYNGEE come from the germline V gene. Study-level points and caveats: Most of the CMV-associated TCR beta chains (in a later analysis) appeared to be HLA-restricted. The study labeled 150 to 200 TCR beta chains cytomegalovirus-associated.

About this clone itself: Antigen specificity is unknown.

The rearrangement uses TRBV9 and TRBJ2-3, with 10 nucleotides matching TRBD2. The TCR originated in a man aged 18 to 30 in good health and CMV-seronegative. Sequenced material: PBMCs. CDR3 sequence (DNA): TGTGCCAGCAGCATAACGGGACTAGCGAGGGATACGCAGTATTTT. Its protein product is CASSITGLARDTQYF.